This TCR beta chain was recorded in a study of blood T cell repertoires in COVID-19. Study details: The United States, Italy and Spain supplied acute and convalescent COVID-19 samples. Sources were T cells, B-cell-depleted T cells, or PBMCs; the material itself was cDNA or gDNA.

Study processing details: Cell counts per sample came from amplifying reference gene primers. Produced via immunoSEQ multiplex PCR; TCRdb's table is partial and in-frame only. From that table come the V and J calls and clone size; the DNA was used to work out D and trimming. The profile shows about 80,000 clones, 91% of them singletons. The CDR3 spans 17 residues. V was clipped by 4 bases and J by 0 bases; unmatched bases: 10. Germline V gene data show CDR1 as SEHNR and CDR2 as FQNEAQ (reference sequence). This receptor was identified in a woman aged 45 to 65 in a cohort sampled during active COVID-19. V and J are TRBV7-9 and TRBJ2-7, with 9 bases matching TRBD1. The source material was peripheral blood. The CDR3 nucleotides are TGTGCCAGCAGCTCCCGCCCCGGGGACAGGGTCTCCTACGAGCAGTACTTC. Translation gives CASSSRPGDRVSYEQYF.